These 25 T cell receptor beta chains share one sample of origin, sequenced in a study of T-cell reconstitution after alpha-beta-depleted transplantation in children (dated by TCRdb to the mid-2010s). Library construction relied on PCR. For sequencing, an Illumina HiSeq 2500 was employed. Molecular barcoding was employed in the preparation of TCR libraries, with unique molecular identifiers being used to normalize TCRbeta repertoire quantification. The public reads were reprocessed in TCRdb via fastp at Q25 and MiXCR, keeping in-frame beta chains. Merged by CDR3 protein, the rows form single entries marked with the most common genes and DNA. In all, the sample holds around 300,000 distinct CDR3 sequences, and over 20% of those were seen once. The top ten hold 9.5% to 12% of the sample. Interpreted using the paper, the treatment or condition label stands for: allogeneic hematopoietic cell transplantation with graft depleted of TCRalphabeta T cells and CD19 B cells.

Sequenced material: PBMCs, mostly from graft donor cells, taken 180 days after TCRalphabeta/CD19-depleted stem cell transplant. Source of these receptors: a male patient under 18 who had a stem cell transplant for acute lymphoblastic leukemia, so the T cells may come from the graft donor.

This clonotype was counted only a few times. V and J are TRBV3-1 and TRBJ2-3; no definite D call. V dropped 2 bases and J dropped 7 bases, with 4 bases sitting between them. Germline V gene data show CDR1 as LGHDT and CDR2 as YNNKEL (reference sequence). This CDR3 has 11 amino acids. CDR3 sequence: CASSQSNTQYF. CDR3 nucleotides: TGTGCCAGCAGCCAATCTAATACGCAGTATTTT.

For this clonotype: A junction end diverges from the germline sequence, so it may reflect a read error. The V gene is TRBV5-1, the J gene TRBJ2-7; no clear D gene. This CDR3 comprises 13 residues. Germline V lookup: CDR1 SGHRS, CDR2 YFSETQ. DNA of the CDR3: TGCGCCAGCATCTTGCTGGGGATCCACGAGCAGTACTTC. It encodes CASILLGIHEQYF.

This chain connects TRBV20-1 to TRBJ1-5, with D unresolved. CDR3 length equals 14 residues. In germline, CDR1 is DFQATT, CDR2 SNEGSKA (reference sequence). V was pared by 1 base and J by 2 bases, with 9 bases between. The CDR3 DNA reads as TGCAGTGCTAGAGGGAATTTGGGCAATCAGCCCCAGCATTTT. Translation: CSARGNLGNQPQHF.

In its sample, this clonotype was seen a few times. This sequence joins TRBV2 and TRBJ2-2; D is possibly TRBD2 (5 bases). This CDR3 spans 11 amino acids. V was trimmed by 11 bases and J by 4 bases, leaving 8 bases between them. Germline assignment: CDR1 SNHLY and CDR2 FYNNEI. CDR3 protein: CAAGFTGELFF. The DNA of the CDR3 is TGTGCCGCGGGTTTCACCGGGGAGCTGTTTTTT.

This clonotype was counted at least ten times. V gene TRBV27 combines with J gene TRBJ2-7; D gene uncertain. This CDR3 has 10 amino acids. Trimming pared 6 bases from V and 3 bases from J, leaving 3 bases between. Germline V gene lookup returns CDR1 MNHEY and CDR2 SMNVEV (reference sequence). CDR3 DNA sequence: TGTGCCAGCAGCCACTACGAGCAGTACTTC. Its protein product is CASSHYEQYF.

The chain is built from TRBV7-6 and TRBJ2-2, with D hard to call. There are 17 residues in the CDR3. Germline V gene sequence: CDR1 SGHVS, CDR2 FNYEAQ. V was shortened by 1 base and J by 9 bases, with 21 bases between the two germline ends. The CDR3 spells CASSLVHTAAIRRELFF. CDR3 coding DNA: TGTGCCAGCAGCTTAGTCCATACCGCCGCAATTCGGAGGGAGCTGTTTTTT.

This clonotype was seen ten or more times. The chain joins TRBV7-2 to TRBJ2-5; D remains ambiguous. Germline-derived CDR1 and CDR2 are SGHTA and FQGNSA. Trimming left V 1 base short and J 4 bases short, with 4 bases between. This CDR3 contains 12 residues. In DNA form, the CDR3 reads TGTGCCAGCAGCTTAGGAGTAGAGACCCAGTACTTC. It specifies CASSLGVETQYF.

With regard to this clonotype: The junction does not match germline at one end; this may be a read error. J is TRBJ2-7 and V is TRBV25-1, with D perhaps matching TRBD2 (5 bases). This CDR3 is 13 amino acids long. Germline loops: CDR1 MGHDK, CDR2 SYGVNS. The DNA of the CDR3 is TGTACCAGCGGCAGATGGGGATCCCACGAGCAGTACTTC. Translated, it gives CTSGRWGSHEQYF.

This clonotype was observed a handful of times. The J gene is TRBJ2-7, the V gene TRBV20-1; D may be TRBD1 (5 bases). V lost 1 base and J lost 2, with 6 bases in between. Per germline, CDR1 DFQATT and CDR2 SNEGSKA (reference sequence). The CDR3 loop spans 12 amino acids. CDR3: CSARGRAYEQYF. Written as DNA, the CDR3 is TGCAGTGCTAGAGGCAGGGCCTACGAGCAGTACTTC.

The sample holds many counts of this clonotype. The chain couples TRBV5-1 to TRBJ2-7; the D is unclear. The CDR3 is 11 amino acids. Trimming left V 7 bases short and J 2 bases short, with 7 bases between. The germline V gene has CDR1 SGHRS and CDR2 YFSETQ. The CDR3 loop is CASGPPYEQYF. In DNA, the CDR3 is TGCGCCAGCGGCCCTCCCTACGAGCAGTACTTC.

The V call is TRBV9, the J call TRBJ1-5, with 9 bases fitting TRBD1. The CDR3 spans 21 residues. CDR1 and CDR2 (germline): SGDLS, YYNGEE. V lost 1 base, J lost 2 bases, and 19 bases stayed unmatched. The CDR3 here is CASSVPSLGGGDREGNQPQHF. For the CDR3, the DNA is TGTGCCAGCAGCGTACCGAGTCTAGGAGGGGGGGACAGGGAAGGCAATCAGCCCCAGCATTTT.

V gene TRBV12-3 or TRBV12-4 combines with J gene TRBJ2-2; 7 nucleotides line up with TRBD2. The CDR3 runs 16 residues. V dropped 6 bases and J dropped 5; count of bases not matched to a gene: 12. This CDR3 is CASRIYSGPRTGELFF. CDR3 sequence (DNA): TGTGCCAGCAGGATATATAGCGGGCCGAGAACCGGGGAGCTGTTTTTT.

The V and J genes are TRBV11-1 and TRBJ2-6; tentative D call: TRBD1 (6 bases). Trimming shortened V by 6 bases and J by 0 bases, and 18 bases separated the two germline ends. The CDR3 sequence is 18 residues long. Germline V gene data show CDR1 as SGHAT and CDR2 as FQDESV (reference sequence). CDR3 nucleotide sequence: TGTGCCAGCAGACTAAAGGGACACCGGTACTCTGGGGCCAACGTCCTGACTTTC. This codes for CASRLKGHRYSGANVLTF.

This clonotype was picked up a small number of times. This chain links TRBV11-2 with TRBJ2-7, with D unresolved. The germline V and J ends were trimmed by 1 base and 6 bases, with 7 bases remaining between them. Germline V lookup: CDR1 SGHAT, CDR2 FQNNGV. CDR3 length equals 12 residues. CDR3 in amino acids: CASSLGVLEQYF. As DNA, the CDR3 is TGTGCCAGCAGCTTAGGGGTCCTCGAGCAGTACTTC.

J is TRBJ2-7 and V is TRBV7-6, with 7 bases lining up with TRBD2. This CDR3 comprises 17 residues. The junction had 9 bases not matched to a gene; V was cut back by 1 base and J by 0 bases. Germline lookup yields CDR1 SGHVS and CDR2 FNYEAQ. The CDR3 nucleotides read TGTGCCAGCAGCTTAGTGGGGCACCGGGACTACTCCTACGAGCAGTACTTC. Protein sequence: CASSLVGHRDYSYEQYF.

This clonotype has just a few counts. The chain employs TRBV5-1 and TRBJ2-5; D is unresolved. The V gene's germline CDR1 is SGHRS and CDR2 YFSETQ. The CDR3 consists of 11 residues. Trimming stripped 9 bases from V and 5 bases from J, with 11 bases between. The CDR3 nucleotides read TGCGCCACTTCGGGTGGGGAGACCCAGTACTTC. Its translation is CATSGGETQYF.

The rearrangement uses TRBV5-1 and TRBJ2-7; 8 bases are shared with TRBD1. Germline V gene data show CDR1 as SGHRS and CDR2 as YFSETQ. The CDR3 is 15 residues long. With V trimmed by 4 bases and J by 3 bases, 9 bases remained unmatched. CDR3 residues: CASSLLTDRDYEQYF. The CDR3 DNA sequence: TGCGCCAGCAGCCTACTTACGGACAGGGACTACGAGCAGTACTTC.

The chain has TRBV15 and TRBJ2-7; 10 bases map to TRBD2. This CDR3 has 19 amino acids. Germline lookup yields CDR1 LNHNV and CDR2 YYDKDF (reference sequence). V shed 3 bases, J shed 1 base, and the junction held 15 bases outside the gene matches. DNA for the CDR3: TGTGCCACCAGCAGGAGGGGCCTAGCGGGAGCCCAAGGGTCCTACGAGCAGTACTTC. Its translation is CATSRRGLAGAQGSYEQYF.

The J gene is TRBJ2-5, the V gene TRBV20-1; 11 positions agree with TRBD2. Germline V lookup: CDR1 DFQATT, CDR2 SNEGSKA (reference sequence). The CDR3 is 13 residues long. The CDR3 is CGLTSGKKETQYF. CDR3 coding DNA: TGCGGGCTGACTAGCGGGAAGAAAGAGACCCAGTACTTC.

The V call is TRBV7-9, the J call TRBJ2-7; tentative D call: TRBD1 (5 bases). V lost 3 bases to trimming and J lost 5 bases, with 14 bases between them. Germline V gene lookup returns CDR1 SEHNR and CDR2 FQNEAQ (reference sequence). This CDR3 has 14 amino acids. Written as DNA, the CDR3 is TGTGCCAGCAGCTTGGTAGGGGCGTTGAACGAGCAGTACTTC. Translating it yields CASSLVGALNEQYF.

This clonotype has a handful of counts. This chain links TRBV11-2 with TRBJ2-1, with 7 bases fitting TRBD2. J was trimmed by 10 bases and V by 5 bases; bases with no gene match: 11. The CDR3 is made up of 14 amino acids. CDR1 and CDR2 (germline): SGHAT, FQNNGV. CDR3 residues: CASSPLGGSWEQFF. CDR3 DNA sequence: TGTGCCAGCAGCCCCCTGGGCGGGAGTTGGGAGCAGTTCTTC.

The chain links TRBV12-3 or TRBV12-4 to TRBJ1-3; 7 bases match TRBD1. Germline trimming cut 4 bases from V and 8 bases from J; bases unmatched to any gene: 8. The CDR3 is 14 amino acids. The CDR3 protein is CASSSRDRAHTIYF. CDR3 coding DNA: TGTGCCAGCAGTTCCCGGGACAGAGCCCACACCATATATTTT.

This clonotype was observed a few times. The chain links TRBV29-1 to TRBJ1-2; the D is unclear. CDR1 and CDR2 (germline): SQVTM, ANQGSEA. Trimming took 6 bases from V and 4 from J, leaving 9 bases between them. The CDR3 runs 11 residues. CDR3 in amino acids: CSVQWSYGYTF. In DNA form, the CDR3 reads TGCAGCGTGCAGTGGAGCTATGGCTACACCTTC.

The chain couples TRBV12-3 or TRBV12-4 to TRBJ2-7; D gene uncertain. Trimming stripped 3 bases from V and 2 bases from J, with 11 bases between. The CDR3 is 14 residues long. CDR3 in amino acids: CASSLILPPYEQYF. DNA for the CDR3: TGTGCCAGCAGTTTGATCCTGCCGCCCTACGAGCAGTACTTC.

This clonotype was found a few times. This chain connects TRBV9 to TRBJ2-3; no reliable D call. V lost 4 bases to trimming and J lost 0 bases, with 12 bases between them. The CDR3 totals 15 residues. The germline CDR1 and CDR2 sequences are SGDLS and YYNGEE. CDR3 DNA: TGTGCCAGCAGCCCCCCCGGCAGCAGCACAGATACGCAGTATTTT. Translation: CASSPPGSSTDTQYF.